These 30 T cell receptor beta chains came from one sample sequenced in a study of blood T cell repertoires in COVID-19. Only in-frame clones appear in the TCRdb table, and some are missing; sequencing was by immunoSEQ multiplex PCR. The sample contains some 320,000 clones, about nine tenths of which appear only once. The sample consisted of PBMCs or T cells enriched from blood (not recorded which). These receptors were collected from a man between 60 and 70 years old who had recovered from COVID-19.

This chain connects TRBV14 to TRBJ1-1, with D hard to call. Germline CDR1 SGHDN, CDR2 FVKESK. V was clipped by 0 bases and J by 0 bases, with 14 bases between them. CDR3 length: 17 amino acids. DNA for the CDR3: TGTGCCAGCAGCCAAGATCACCCAGGCCTCATGAACACTGAAGCTTTCTTT. Translating it yields CASSQDHPGLMNTEAFF.

The gene calls are TRBV7-9 and TRBJ2-4, with a tentative D call TRBD2 (5 bases). In germline, CDR1 is SEHNR, CDR2 FQNEAQ (reference sequence). The length of the CDR3 is 15 residues. Trimming took off 1 base at V and 2 bases at J, with 9 bases between the two ends. CDR3 nucleotide sequence: TGTGCCAGCAGCTTAGACTCCGGGACCAAAAACATTCAGTACTTC. It encodes CASSLDSGTKNIQYF. The full variable domain, completed using reference TRBV7-9 and TRBJ2-4, is DTGVSQNPRHKITKRGQNVTFRCDPISEHNRLYWYRQTLGQGPEFLTYFQNEAQLEKSRLLSDRFSAERPKGSFSTLEIQRTEQGDSAMYLCASSLDSGTKNIQYFGAGTRLSVL.

This chain connects TRBV7-3 to TRBJ1-2, with 8 positions matching TRBD1. J was trimmed by 4 bases and V by 5 bases; bases with no gene match: 6. From germline, CDR1 is SGHTA and CDR2 FQGTGA. This CDR3 has 14 residues. CDR3 protein: CASSPAGTGYGYTF. CDR3 DNA: TGTGCCAGCAGCCCCGCCGGGACAGGCTATGGCTACACCTTC.

The chain couples TRBV19 to TRBJ1-6, with D unclear. Germline values: CDR1 LNHDA, CDR2 SQIVND (reference sequence). Trimming removed 3 bases at V and 6 bases at J, with 12 bases between. The CDR3 spans 15 residues. As DNA, the CDR3 is TGTGCCAGTAGTATGAACCCTGGAGGTAATTCACCCCTCCACTTT. It codes for CASSMNPGGNSPLHF.

This clone was picked up one time. This chain connects TRBV30 to TRBJ1-5; D may be TRBD1 (5 bases). The CDR3 runs 15 residues. Germline V gene lookup returns CDR1 GTSNPN and CDR2 SVGIG (reference sequence). V lost 2 bases, J lost 3 bases, and 14 bases lay in between. The CDR3 sequence is CAWSLGARDNQPQHF. In DNA form, the CDR3 reads TGTGCCTGGAGTTTAGGAGCCAGGGACAATCAGCCCCAGCATTTT. The whole variable domain, filled in from reference TRBV30 and TRBJ1-5, reads SQTIHQWPATLVQPVGSPLSLECTVEGTSNPNLYWYRQAAGRGLQLLFYSVGIGQISSEVPQNLSASRPQDRQFILSSKKLLLSDSGFYLCAWSLGARDNQPQHFGDGTRLSIL.

This chain joins TRBV5-1 and TRBJ2-7; D ambiguous. Between the trimmed V and J ends, which lost 2 bases and 3 bases, there was a span of 9 bases. The CDR3 totals 13 residues. Germline V gene lookup returns CDR1 SGHRS and CDR2 YFSETQ. The CDR3 coding sequence is TGCGCCAGCAGCTTCGGCGACAACTACGAGCAGTACTTC. This sequence encodes CASSFGDNYEQYF.

This rearrangement joins TRBV27 to TRBJ1-2; 9 bases line up with TRBD1. Germline CDR1 and CDR2: MNHEY and SMNVEV (reference sequence). The V segment lost 1 base and the J segment 0 bases; nucleotides outside the gene matches: 3. The CDR3 covers 16 residues. CDR3 sequence (DNA): TGTGCCAGCAGTTTATACGGACAGGGGACTAACTATGGCTACACCTTC. It specifies CASSLYGQGTNYGYTF.

The rearrangement links TRBV5-1 to TRBJ1-4; D possibly corresponds to TRBD1 (6 bases). V gave up 4 bases and J gave up 2 bases, with 12 bases separating them. CDR1 is SGHRS and CDR2 is YFSETQ in the germline V gene. CDR3 length: 15 residues. CDR3 in DNA: TGCGCCAGCAGCCGTACCAGGGGTACTAATGAAAAACTGTTTTTT. Its translation is CASSRTRGTNEKLFF. The variable domain in full, with the rest retrieved from reference TRBV5-1 and TRBJ1-4, is KAGVTQTPRYLIKTRGQQVTLSCSPISGHRSVSWYQQTPGQGLQFLFEYFSETQRNKGNFPGRFSGRQFSNSRSEMNVSTLELGDSALYLCASSRTRGTNEKLFFGSGTQLSVL.

CDR3 protein: CASRGGTSGMGEQFF. In DNA form, the CDR3 reads TGTGCCAGCAGAGGGGGGACTAGCGGGATGGGTGAGCAGTTCTTC. J is TRBJ2-1 and V is TRBV6-6; 13 bases fit TRBD2. The CDR3 has 15 amino acids. Trimming took 6 bases from V and 9 from J; bases not matched to a gene: 8. Looked up from germline, CDR1 is MNHNY and CDR2 is SVGAGI (reference sequence).

J is TRBJ2-7 and V is TRBV7-9; D call uncertain. Germline V CDR1 and CDR2: SEHNR, FQNEAQ (reference sequence). The CDR3 is 15 amino acids. The ends were cut back, 5 bases at V and 0 bases at J, with 14 bases in the middle. The DNA for the CDR3 is TGTGCCAGCAGCCCTCGGCAGGCGAGCTCCTACGAGCAGTACTTC. It encodes CASSPRQASSYEQYF.

V is TRBV2 and J is TRBJ2-7, with D unresolved. V shed 6 bases and J shed 3 bases, with 6 bases lying between them. Germline assignment: CDR1 SNHLY and CDR2 FYNNEI. The length of the CDR3 is 11 residues. The CDR3: CASRRYYEQYF. CDR3 DNA: TGTGCCAGCAGGAGATACTACGAGCAGTACTTC.

In this sample, this clone turned up once. CDR3 sequence: CASSTEPGAKNIQYF. The CDR3 coding sequence is TGCGCCAGCAGTACGGAACCGGGGGCCAAAAACATTCAGTACTTC. This chain uses TRBV5-1 with TRBJ2-4; maybe TRBD2 (5 bases). V was cut by 5 bases and J by 1 base, with 13 bases left in between. The length of the CDR3 is 15 residues. Germline lookup yields CDR1 SGHRS and CDR2 YFSETQ.

This clone was counted once. CDR3 sequence: CASGFWGPNEKLFF. CDR3 coding DNA: TGTGCTAGTGGTTTTTGGGGGCCTAATGAAAAACTGTTTTTT. The rearrangement joins TRBV12-5 to TRBJ1-4; possible D gene TRBD1, 6 bases. Trimming removed 3 bases at V and 3 bases at J, with 8 bases between. CDR1 is LGHNT, CDR2 FRNRAP, per germline. This CDR3 region has 14 residues.

The rearrangement links TRBV6-5 to TRBJ1-2, with TRBD1 identical over 9 bases. The CDR3 contains 15 residues. The V and J ends lost 8 bases and 1 base, in that order; junction bases with no gene match: 8. In germline, CDR1 is MNHEY, CDR2 SVGAGI. This CDR3 is CASEDRGMGNYGYTF. CDR3 nucleotides: TGTGCCAGCGAGGACAGGGGCATGGGTAACTATGGCTACACCTTC.

The chain combines TRBV18 with TRBJ2-7, with 8 bases matching TRBD1. The V segment lost 0 bases and the J segment 3 bases; nucleotides outside the gene matches: 7. The CDR3 totals 16 residues. CDR1 and CDR2 (germline): KGHSH, LQKENI. In DNA form, the CDR3 reads TGTGCCAGCTCACCACCGGGCAGGGGGCGTCGCTACGAGCAGTACTTC. It codes for CASSPPGRGRRYEQYF.

V usage is TRBV20-1 and J usage is TRBJ1-2; no definite D call. This CDR3 spans 11 amino acids. Trimming stripped 3 bases from V and 6 bases from J, with 8 bases between. Germline V CDR1 and CDR2: DFQATT, SNEGSKA (reference sequence). Here the CDR3 DNA reads TGCAGTGCTAGTAGCCCAAATGGCTACACCTTC. As protein: CSASSPNGYTF.

The chain joins TRBV5-5 to TRBJ2-1; TRBD2 aligns across 7 bases. Unmatched junction bases numbered 6, after V lost 0 bases and J lost 0 bases. The CDR3 is made up of 17 amino acids. Per the germline V gene, CDR1 is SGHKS and CDR2 is YYEKEE (reference sequence). The CDR3 DNA sequence: TGTGCCAGCAGCTTGGCGGTGGGGGGGACCTCCTACAATGAGCAGTTCTTC. Residues: CASSLAVGGTSYNEQFF.

This clone was counted once. This sequence joins TRBV15 and TRBJ1-5; 7 bases are a match to TRBD1. Germline V gene data show CDR1 as LNHNV and CDR2 as YYDKDF (reference sequence). The J segment lost 4 bases and the V segment lost 6 bases, leaving 3 bases of the junction unmatched. This CDR3 spans 13 amino acids. In nucleotides, the CDR3 is TGTGCCACCAGTAGGGGGCCGAATCAGCCCCAGCATTTT. Translating gives CATSRGPNQPQHF.

This chain connects TRBV27 to TRBJ2-1; weak D call: TRBD1 (5 bases). Trimming took 0 bases from V and 8 from J, leaving 11 bases between them. This CDR3 spans 14 amino acids. Germline-derived CDR1 and CDR2 are MNHEY and SMNVEV (reference sequence). The CDR3 DNA sequence: TGTGCCAGCAGTTTATCGGGGCCGGTGTATGAGCAGTTCTTC. Encoded protein: CASSLSGPVYEQFF.

The V gene is TRBV7-2, the J gene TRBJ2-3; 9 bases fit TRBD2. CDR1 SGHTA and CDR2 FQGNSA come from the germline V gene. V shed 1 base, J shed 3 bases, and the junction held 5 bases outside the gene matches. The CDR3 runs 16 residues. The DNA for the CDR3 is TGTGCCAGCAGCTTAGGGGCGGGGGGGTGGACAGATACGCAGTATTTT. Translation: CASSLGAGGWTDTQYF.

In its sample, this clone was seen once. J is TRBJ2-6 and V is TRBV27; a weak D match, TRBD2 (6 bases). The CDR3 runs to 17 residues. Germline CDR1 and CDR2: MNHEY and SMNVEV (reference sequence). V was clipped by 7 bases and J by 4 bases, with 20 bases between them. The chain's CDR3 is CASNSGGVRAGANVLTF. CDR3 sequence (DNA): TGTGCCAGCAATTCAGGCGGGGTACGGGCCGGGGCCAACGTCCTGACTTTC.

The J gene is TRBJ1-1, the V gene TRBV2, with D perhaps TRBD1 (6 bases). V shed 9 bases and J shed 6 bases, with 11 bases lying between them. In germline, CDR1 is SNHLY, CDR2 FYNNEI. The CDR3 covers 11 residues. For the CDR3, the DNA is TGTGCCAGGGACAGTCGCCCTGAAGCTTTCTTT. Translating it yields CARDSRPEAFF.

This clone was seen a handful of times. The rearrangement links TRBV19 to TRBJ1-1, with TRBD1 as a possible D gene (6 bases). Germline V lookup: CDR1 LNHDA, CDR2 SQIVND (reference sequence). The V and J ends lost 7 bases and 0 bases respectively, with 12 bases between them. This CDR3 has 14 amino acids. CDR3: CASNNRELNTEAFF. The CDR3, as DNA: TGTGCCAGTAACAACAGGGAATTGAACACTGAAGCTTTCTTT. Full variable domain (missing parts from reference TRBV19 and TRBJ1-1): DGGITQSPKYLFRKEGQNVTLSCEQNLNHDAMYWYRQDPGQGLRLIYYSQIVNDFQKGDIAEGYSVSREKKESFPLTVTSAQKNPTAFYLCASNNRELNTEAFFGQGTRLTVV.

The V gene is TRBV4-3, the J gene TRBJ1-1; D unresolved. The CDR3 runs 16 residues. Per the germline V gene, CDR1 is LGHNA and CDR2 is YSLEER. Trimming shortened V by 0 bases and J by 0 bases, and 11 bases separated the two germline ends. The CDR3 is CASSQDRVGLNTEAFF. CDR3 bases: TGCGCCAGCAGCCAAGATCGAGTCGGTTTGAACACTGAAGCTTTCTTT.

The J gene is TRBJ2-2, the V gene TRBV5-4; D ambiguous. This CDR3 is built from 15 residues. Germline V gives CDR1 SGHNT, CDR2 YYREEE (reference sequence). V lost 0 bases and J 1 base, leaving 7 bases between the germline ends. CDR3: CASSLGSRNTGELFF. The CDR3 DNA follows: TGTGCCAGCAGCTTGGGTAGCAGGAACACCGGGGAGCTGTTTTTT.

V is TRBV5-1 and J is TRBJ2-7; a weak D match, TRBD1 (6 bases). This CDR3 spans 13 amino acids. The germline gives CDR1 SGHRS, CDR2 YFSETQ. V shed 0 bases and J shed 4 bases, with 8 bases lying between them. The CDR3 DNA follows: TGCGCCAGCAGCTTGGAACAGGGATACGAGCAGTACTTC. This translates into CASSLEQGYEQYF.

The chain couples TRBV29-1 to TRBJ1-1; TRBD1 matches 7 bases. The trim removed 6 bases at V and 2 bases at J, leaving 9 bases unmatched. This CDR3 is 14 amino acids long. The V gene's germline CDR1 is SQVTM and CDR2 ANQGSEA. CDR3 DNA: TGCAGCGTGAATCGGGGACAGAGTAACACTGAAGCTTTCTTT. Translation gives CSVNRGQSNTEAFF.

The chain carries TRBV5-8 and TRBJ2-5; 10 positions agree with TRBD2. Germline V gene sequence: CDR1 SGHTS, CDR2 YDEGEE. There are 16 residues in the CDR3. V trimming: 1 base; J trimming: 1 base; junction bases outside the gene matches: 4. The CDR3: CASSLSLAGAQETQYF. CDR3 in DNA: TGTGCCAGCAGCTTGAGCCTAGCGGGAGCCCAAGAGACCCAGTACTTC.

This clone was seen only once. The genes are TRBV6-2 or TRBV6-3 and TRBJ2-5, with D perhaps matching TRBD1 (6 bases). The CDR3 spans 15 residues. Trimming removed 6 bases at V and 4 bases at J, with 18 bases between. Germline-derived CDR1 and CDR2 are MNHEY and SVGEGT. The CDR3 loop reads CASSPTGTPGETQYF. The CDR3, as DNA: TGTGCCAGCAGCCCAACCGGGACACCCGGAGAGACCCAGTACTTC.

This clone appeared once. The CDR3 region has the DNA TGTGCCAGCTCGCAACTAGCGGGGGGCCCTAACAATGAGCAGTTCTTC. The encoded protein is CASSQLAGGPNNEQFF. V and J are TRBV18 and TRBJ2-1; 12 nucleotides match TRBD2. CDR3 length: 16 amino acids. J gave up 5 bases and V 6 bases, and 8 bases lay outside the gene matches. CDR1 and CDR2 (germline): KGHSH, LQKENI.